This TCR beta chain is from a study of blood T cells in healthy people across ages. Notes on the study in general: Underestimates were what the diversity estimates from one million T cells were considered to be. Diversity of TCR beta correlated strongly with naive T cell percentage.

Then a second PCR, running roughly 6 to 12 cycles, was carried out with a sample-barcoded 5' primer and a J-beta primer mix. Every molecule of cDNA carried a tag from a template-switch adaptor with 12 random nucleotides. TCRdb passed the 5' RACE reads through MiXCR, listing each CDR3 protein once. Of 800,000 to 950,000 distinct CDR3 sequences in the sample, roughly 34% were seen once. The CDR3 runs to 14 residues. Germline V lookup: CDR1 SGHTA, CDR2 FQGTGA. V lost 0 bases and J 3 bases, leaving 3 bases between the germline ends. A few counts support this clonotype. Its target is not known. The TCR sequence derives from a young man in good health. Sequenced input: blood. The chain carries TRBV7-3 and TRBJ2-6; D is uncertain. This CDR3 is CASSLTGGANVLTF. The CDR3 DNA reads as TGTGCCAGCAGCTTAACAGGTGGGGCCAACGTCCTGACTTTC. The whole variable domain, remainder taken from reference TRBV7-3 and TRBJ2-6, is GAGVSQTPSNKVTEKGKYVELRCDPISGHTALYWYRQSLGQGPEFLIYFQGTGAADDSGLPNDRFFAVRPEGSVSTLKIQRTERGDSAVYLCASSLTGGANVLTFGAGSRLTVL.